This entry lists 12 T cell receptor beta chains sequenced from one sample in a study of T-cell reconstitution after alpha-beta-depleted transplantation in children. During its preparation, the TCRbeta library received unique molecular identifiers. MiXCR, applied by TCRdb to the PCR reads, yields one record per CDR3 protein. The sample holds roughly 300,000 distinct CDR3 sequences, more than 8% seen once. Source: PBMCs from the stem cell graft donor, taken from the stem cell graft. The receptors stem from a human donor who donated a stem cell graft to a child with SCID.

Only a few counts were recorded for this clonotype. The chain links TRBV7-9 to TRBJ2-3; possibly TRBD1 for D (7 bases). Germline CDR1 is SEHNR and CDR2 is FQNEAQ (reference sequence). V gave up 4 bases and J gave up 5 bases, with 16 bases separating them. This CDR3 contains 15 residues. CDR3 residues: CASSSRQGGGDTQYF. The DNA of the CDR3 is TGTGCCAGCAGCTCCAGACAGGGAGGAGGAGATACGCAGTATTTT.

The chain uses TRBV29-1 and TRBJ2-2, with TRBD1 identical over 10 bases. Germline CDR1 is SQVTM and CDR2 is ANQGSEA. The CDR3 runs to 16 residues. After removal of 6 bases from V and 1 base from J, the junction contained 8 bases not matched to a gene. The CDR3 reads CSVIRGDRGNTGELFF. In nucleotides, the CDR3 is TGCAGCGTCATCCGGGGGGACAGGGGGAACACCGGGGAGCTGTTTTTT.

This clonotype appeared a few times. The chain links TRBV20-1 to TRBJ2-3; the match to TRBD2 covers 12 bases. After removal of 0 bases from V and 2 bases from J, the junction contained 3 bases not matched to a gene. The germline gives CDR1 DFQATT, CDR2 SNEGSKA (reference sequence). The CDR3 is 16 amino acids. Here the CDR3 reads CSARDLAGGYTDTQYF. The CDR3 nucleotides read TGCAGTGCTAGAGATCTAGCGGGGGGGTACACAGATACGCAGTATTTT.

The rearrangement links TRBV5-1 to TRBJ2-7; D unresolved. V dropped 4 bases and J dropped 0 bases, with 11 bases sitting between them. CDR1 is SGHRS, CDR2 YFSETQ, per germline. CDR3 size: 14 residues. The CDR3 region has the DNA TGCGCCAGCAGCAGTCAGGAGAGCTCCTACGAGCAGTACTTC. Its translation: CASSSQESSYEQYF.

This chain uses TRBV18 with TRBJ2-7, with 10 bases lining up with TRBD1. Germline CDR1 reads KGHSH; CDR2 reads LQKENI. This CDR3 has 15 amino acids. Trimming at V came to 3 bases and at J to 2 bases, leaving 4 bases not matched to a gene. The CDR3 DNA sequence: TGTGCCAGCTCACCGACCGGGACAGGGGCCTACGAGCAGTACTTC. Translated, it gives CASSPTGTGAYEQYF.

The rearrangement joins TRBV5-1 to TRBJ1-2; D is undetermined. The ends were cut back, 0 bases at V and 4 bases at J, with 7 bases in the middle. The germline CDR1 and CDR2 sequences are SGHRS and YFSETQ. The CDR3 has 13 amino acids. The CDR3 is CASSLAPGYGYTF. CDR3 coding DNA: TGCGCCAGCAGCTTGGCCCCGGGCTATGGCTACACCTTC.

This clonotype was seen a handful of times. The chain links TRBV7-9 to TRBJ1-6, with D perhaps TRBD1 (6 bases). Deletions cut 4 bases from V and 9 bases from J, with 10 bases between. CDR3 size: 13 residues. The V gene's germline CDR1 is SEHNR and CDR2 FQNEAQ (reference sequence). The CDR3 region has the DNA TGTGCCAGCAGCTCCACAGGGAGTTCACCCCTCCACTTT. It yields the protein CASSSTGSSPLHF.

This clonotype was counted between two and nine times. J is TRBJ1-6 and V is TRBV27; D unclear. The length of the CDR3 is 12 residues. The V gene lost 3 bases and the J gene lost 9 bases, with 6 bases spanning the gap. The V gene's germline CDR1 is MNHEY and CDR2 SMNVEV (reference sequence). CDR3 protein: CASSFRASPLHF. The CDR3 DNA follows: TGTGCCAGCAGTTTTAGGGCTTCACCCCTCCACTTT.

The rearrangement joins TRBV25-1 to TRBJ2-1, with D maybe TRBD1 (6 bases). Trimming left V 6 bases short and J 5 bases short, with 20 bases between. Germline CDR1 MGHDK, CDR2 SYGVNS. The CDR3 is 16 amino acids. CDR3 sequence reads: CASSRSRGSLDNEQFF. CDR3 DNA: TGTGCCAGCAGCCGAAGCAGGGGTTCACTCGACAATGAGCAGTTCTTC. The complete variable domain, with remaining parts taken from reference TRBV25-1 and TRBJ2-1, reads EADIYQTPRYLVIGTGKKITLECSQTMGHDKMYWYQQDPGMELHLIHYSYGVNSTEKGDLSSESTVSRIRTEHFPLTLESARPSHTSQYLCASSRSRGSLDNEQFFGPGTRLTVL.

This clonotype was seen a handful of times. The chain uses TRBV4-2 and TRBJ2-5; tentative D call: TRBD2 (6 bases). This CDR3 has 14 amino acids. Germline CDR1 LGHNA, CDR2 YNFKEQ. Trimming left V 1 base short and J 2 bases short, with 8 bases between. CDR3 residues: CASSQVGTQETQYF. The DNA of the CDR3 is TGTGCCAGCAGCCAAGTGGGGACTCAAGAGACCCAGTACTTC.

The V gene is TRBV27, the J gene TRBJ2-7, with a tentative D call TRBD1 (5 bases). Trimming removed 3 bases at V and 6 bases at J, with 15 bases between. Germline V gives CDR1 MNHEY, CDR2 SMNVEV (reference sequence). The CDR3 runs 14 residues. CDR3 region: CASSFGRAESEQYF. CDR3 coding DNA: TGTGCCAGCAGTTTCGGCAGGGCCGAGAGCGAGCAGTACTTC.

This clonotype occurred many times. This chain connects TRBV5-1 to TRBJ2-5; D unclear. The V end lost 0 bases, the J end lost 4 bases, and 7 bases lay between the germline ends. The CDR3 has 13 amino acids. Per germline, CDR1 SGHRS and CDR2 YFSETQ. This CDR3 reads CASSLDRAETQYF. CDR3 sequence (DNA): TGCGCCAGCAGCTTGGATAGGGCAGAGACCCAGTACTTC.